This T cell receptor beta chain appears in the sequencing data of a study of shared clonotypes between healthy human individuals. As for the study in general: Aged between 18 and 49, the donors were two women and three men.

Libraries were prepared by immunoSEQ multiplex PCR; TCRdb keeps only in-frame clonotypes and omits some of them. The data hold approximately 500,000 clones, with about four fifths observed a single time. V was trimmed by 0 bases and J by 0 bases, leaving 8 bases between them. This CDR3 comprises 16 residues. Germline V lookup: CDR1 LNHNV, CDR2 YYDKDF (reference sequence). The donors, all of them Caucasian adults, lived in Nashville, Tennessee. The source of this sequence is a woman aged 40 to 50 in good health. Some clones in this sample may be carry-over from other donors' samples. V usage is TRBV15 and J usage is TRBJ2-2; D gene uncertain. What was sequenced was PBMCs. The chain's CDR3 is CATSREPASNTGELFF. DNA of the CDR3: TGTGCCACCAGCAGAGAACCAGCTTCGAACACCGGGGAGCTGTTTTTT.